This T cell receptor (beta chain) came from a study of beta chain features in type 1 diabetes. Findings and limits, study-wide: Type 1 diabetes patients had fewer VDJ junction insertions and more deletions. For patients, the naive, central memory and Treg TCRB repertoires appeared more alike than for healthy donors.

Researchers reported sorting CD4+ naive, central memory, regulatory and stem cell-like memory cells via CD45RO/CCR7/CD25/CD127/CD95/CD27. Expressed TCRB transcripts got sequenced, as all isolated RNA was reverse transcribed. Using immunoSEQ multiplex PCR, the repertoire was profiled, and TCRdb retains in-frame clones only, with some absent. The data contain tens of thousands of clones, roughly 30% of them singletons. With respect to this clone: Its matching antigen is unknown.

V shed 2 bases and J shed 2 bases, with 10 bases lying between them. The germline CDR1 and CDR2 sequences are SNHLY and FYNNEI. This CDR3 comprises 15 residues. The chain employs TRBV2 and TRBJ1-5; D call uncertain. Sequenced sample: stem cell memory CD4+ T cells from blood. This receptor was taken from a woman aged 18-29 years in good health. The CDR3 DNA reads as TGTGCCAGCAGTGAAACCCATGGAGGCAATCAGCCCCAGCATTTT. Translating it yields CASSETHGGNQPQHF.